The sequence of this T cell receptor beta chain was determined in a study of cytomegalovirus exposure and HLA in healthy donors. The study ran its PCR with 60 Vbeta and 13 Jbeta primers. Sequenced by immunoSEQ multiplex PCR; TCRdb stores in-frame clones only, minus some. This table holds tens of thousands of clones, roughly three quarters found once. V was clipped by 2 bases and J by 6 bases, with 10 bases between them. Germline V gives CDR1 MNHEY, CDR2 SMNVEV (reference sequence). The CDR3 is 14 amino acids. This clonotype was obtained from a male donor in good health and CMV-seronegative. The V call is TRBV27, the J call TRBJ1-4; D unresolved. Source material: PBMCs. CDR3 amino acids: CASSLNQDYEKLFF. DNA for the CDR3: TGTGCCAGCAGTTTAAATCAAGACTATGAAAAACTGTTTTTT.